The 14 T cell receptor beta chains given below trace back to one sample, sequenced in a study of tumour-infiltrating T cells in Burkitt lymphoma. Using immunoSEQ multiplex PCR, the repertoire was profiled, and TCRdb retains in-frame clones only, with some absent. The data show a few thousand clones, 24% seen once. Source material: tumor tissue. The receptors were gathered from a human donor with diffuse large B-cell lymphoma.

This clone has only a few counts. This sequence joins TRBV6-4 and TRBJ1-2; 8 positions match TRBD1. The ends lost 6 bases at V and 5 bases at J; junction bases unmatched: 8. CDR1 is MRHNA and CDR2 is SNTAGT in the germline V gene. The length of the CDR3 is 14 residues. CDR3 region: CASSEGRGQYGYTF. For the CDR3, the DNA is TGTGCCAGCAGCGAGGGCAGGGGGCAATATGGCTACACCTTC.

The chain has TRBV19 and TRBJ2-7; the match to TRBD2 covers 7 bases. The ends lost 5 bases at V and 2 bases at J; junction bases unmatched: 9. CDR3 size: 15 residues. The germline V gene has CDR1 LNHDA and CDR2 SQIVND (reference sequence). The CDR3 protein is CASSLKRGGTYEQYF. The CDR3 DNA is TGTGCCAGTAGTCTTAAGAGGGGAGGGACCTACGAGCAGTACTTC.

DNA of the CDR3: TGCGCCAGCAGCCAAGGCTCGGGGCCCTACGAGCAGTACTTC. Its protein is CASSQGSGPYEQYF. The genes are TRBV4-3 and TRBJ2-7; D tentatively reads TRBD1 or TRBD2 (5 bases each). With 1 base removed from V and 2 bases from J, the gap between germline ends came to 9 bases. Germline assignment: CDR1 LGHNA and CDR2 YSLEER. This CDR3 spans 14 amino acids.

The chain has TRBV19 and TRBJ1-1; D possibly corresponds to TRBD1 (6 bases). The V gene lost 10 bases and the J gene lost 7 bases, with 28 bases spanning the gap. Germline V gives CDR1 LNHDA, CDR2 SQIVND (reference sequence). The length of the CDR3 is 16 residues. In nucleotides, the CDR3 is TGTGCCACCCGTTTCGAATGGGGGAGGGGGAGAGTTGAAGCTTTCTTT. Translation gives CATRFEWGRGRVEAFF.

This clone counts as medium-sized. Written as DNA, the CDR3 is TGTGCCAGCAGCCAAGATCGAACTGGGGGTGGCAATCAGCCCCAGCATTTT. Protein sequence: CASSQDRTGGGNQPQHF. V and J are TRBV4-2 and TRBJ1-5; D is possibly TRBD1 (5 bases). Germline values: CDR1 LGHNA, CDR2 YNFKEQ. Trimming pared 0 bases from V and 2 bases from J, leaving 14 bases between. This CDR3 comprises 17 residues.

The gene calls are TRBV5-1 and TRBJ1-1; tentative D call: TRBD1 (5 bases). The germline V gene encodes CDR1 SGHRS and CDR2 YFSETQ. Between the trimmed V and J ends, which lost 1 base and 6 bases, there was a span of 13 bases. The CDR3 is 14 residues long. The CDR3: CASSLTGSSPEAFF. The CDR3, as DNA: TGCGCCAGCAGCTTGACAGGCAGCTCCCCTGAAGCTTTCTTT.

The V and J genes are TRBV13 and TRBJ2-1; TRBD2 aligns across 11 bases. Trimming cost V 3 bases and J 6 bases; bases outside gene matches: 4. This CDR3 has 15 residues. Germline CDR1 reads PRHDT; CDR2 reads FYEKMQ (reference sequence). The CDR3 DNA reads TGTGCCAGCAGCTTGGGGCTAGCGGGAGGCAATGAGCAGTTCTTC. Amino acids: CASSLGLAGGNEQFF.

The V call is TRBV9, the J call TRBJ1-1; D may be TRBD1 (6 bases). V was cut by 6 bases and J by 5 bases, with 23 bases left in between. The CDR3 sequence is 16 residues long. The germline gives CDR1 SGDLS, CDR2 YYNGEE. The CDR3 spells CASTGGTGIDPTEAFF. CDR3 in DNA: TGTGCCAGCACCGGCGGCACAGGGATCGATCCGACTGAAGCTTTCTTT.

The genes are TRBV23-1 and TRBJ1-5; D is perhaps TRBD1 (6 bases). TRBV23-1 carries the ORF label, with uncertain function. Trimming cost V 2 bases and J 7 bases, with 12 bases left between them. The CDR3 loop spans 14 amino acids. In DNA form, the CDR3 reads TGCGCCAGCAGTCAACCCAGGGGCCACCAGCCCCAGCATTTT. It codes for CASSQPRGHQPQHF.

This clone was observed a handful of times. This sequence joins TRBV5-6 and TRBJ2-7; possible D gene TRBD2, 6 bases. This CDR3 region has 15 residues. Trimming pared 0 bases from V and 3 bases from J, leaving 13 bases between. Germline V lookup: CDR1 SGHDT, CDR2 YYEEEE. CDR3 region: CASSLVGGLIYEQYF. The DNA of the CDR3 is TGTGCCAGCAGCTTGGTTGGGGGGTTGATCTACGAGCAGTACTTC.

The chain uses TRBV10-3 and TRBJ2-1; 14 nucleotides match TRBD2. In germline, CDR1 is ENHRY, CDR2 SYGVKD. The CDR3 has 20 residues. V lost 3 bases and J lost 2; bases outside the gene matches: 12. CDR3 DNA sequence: TGTGCCATCAGTGAAAGATGGGGACTAGCGGGAGTCAACCCCTACAATGAGCAGTTCTTC. The encoded protein is CAISERWGLAGVNPYNEQFF.

This clone was recorded a few times. The chain uses TRBV10-2 and TRBJ2-2; D is ambiguous. The CDR3 length is 11 residues. Trimming took 8 bases from V and 3 from J, leaving 4 bases between them. CDR1 WSHSY and CDR2 SAAADI come from the germline V gene. Here the CDR3 DNA reads TGCGCCAGCCACTACACCGGGGAGCTGTTTTTT. This translates into CASHYTGELFF.

This clone has only a few counts. DNA for the CDR3: TGCGCCAGTGGCCGGACGGAGGGGGGAAAACTGTTTTTT. Protein: CASGRTEGGKLFF. The chain uses TRBV5-1 and TRBJ1-4; possible D gene TRBD1, 6 bases. CDR3 length equals 13 residues. Germline CDR1 reads SGHRS; CDR2 reads YFSETQ. V lost 8 bases and J lost 10, with 18 bases in between.

V gene TRBV2 combines with J gene TRBJ2-7; perhaps TRBD1 as D (6 bases). There are 13 residues in the CDR3. The V gene's germline CDR1 is SNHLY and CDR2 FYNNEI. V was trimmed by 9 bases and J by 1 base, leaving 13 bases between them. The CDR3 nucleotides are TGTGCCAGTGGGACAAGACCGTCCTACGAGCAGTACTTC. Translated, it gives CASGTRPSYEQYF.